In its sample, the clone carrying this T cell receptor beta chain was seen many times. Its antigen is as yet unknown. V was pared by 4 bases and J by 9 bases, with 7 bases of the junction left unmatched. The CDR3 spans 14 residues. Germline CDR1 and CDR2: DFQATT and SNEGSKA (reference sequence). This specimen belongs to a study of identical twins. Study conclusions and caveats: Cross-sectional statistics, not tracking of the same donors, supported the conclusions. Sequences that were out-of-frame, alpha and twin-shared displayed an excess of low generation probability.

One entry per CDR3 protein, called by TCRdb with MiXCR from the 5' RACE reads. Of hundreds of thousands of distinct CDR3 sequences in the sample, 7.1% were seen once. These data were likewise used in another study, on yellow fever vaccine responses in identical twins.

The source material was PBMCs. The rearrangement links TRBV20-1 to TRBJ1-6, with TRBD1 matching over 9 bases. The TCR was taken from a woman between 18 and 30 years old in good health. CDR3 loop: CSANTGGEGSPLHF. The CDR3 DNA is TGCAGTGCTAACACAGGGGGCGAGGGTTCACCCCTCCACTTT.